This record covers a single TCR beta chain. The sample originates from a study of technical replicates of blood from a few donors. This CDR3 spans 13 amino acids. Germline lookup yields CDR1 SEHNR and CDR2 FQNEAQ (reference sequence). The V end was cut by 4 bases, the J end by 2 bases, with 9 bases between. TCRdb keeps only in-frame clones here, not all; method: immunoSEQ multiplex PCR. In the table there are tens of thousands of clones, roughly 90% of which are singletons. This chain connects TRBV7-9 to TRBJ2-7, with D tentatively TRBD2 (6 bases). The sample was PBMCs. This receptor was identified in a human donor in good health. Some clones in this sample may be carry-over from other donors' samples. DNA of the CDR3: TGTGCCAGCAGCTCTGCGGGGACCTACGAGCAGTACTTC. Protein product: CASSSAGTYEQYF.